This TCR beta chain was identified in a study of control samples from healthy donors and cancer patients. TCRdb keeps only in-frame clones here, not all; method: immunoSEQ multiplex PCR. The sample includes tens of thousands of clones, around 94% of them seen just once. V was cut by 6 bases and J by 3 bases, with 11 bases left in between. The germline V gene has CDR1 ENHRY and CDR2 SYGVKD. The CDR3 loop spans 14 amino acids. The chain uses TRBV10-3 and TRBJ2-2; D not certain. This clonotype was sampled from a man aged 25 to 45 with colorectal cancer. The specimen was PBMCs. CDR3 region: CAIRGTRDTGELFF. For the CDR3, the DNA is TGTGCCATCAGGGGTACAAGGGACACCGGGGAGCTGTTTTTT.